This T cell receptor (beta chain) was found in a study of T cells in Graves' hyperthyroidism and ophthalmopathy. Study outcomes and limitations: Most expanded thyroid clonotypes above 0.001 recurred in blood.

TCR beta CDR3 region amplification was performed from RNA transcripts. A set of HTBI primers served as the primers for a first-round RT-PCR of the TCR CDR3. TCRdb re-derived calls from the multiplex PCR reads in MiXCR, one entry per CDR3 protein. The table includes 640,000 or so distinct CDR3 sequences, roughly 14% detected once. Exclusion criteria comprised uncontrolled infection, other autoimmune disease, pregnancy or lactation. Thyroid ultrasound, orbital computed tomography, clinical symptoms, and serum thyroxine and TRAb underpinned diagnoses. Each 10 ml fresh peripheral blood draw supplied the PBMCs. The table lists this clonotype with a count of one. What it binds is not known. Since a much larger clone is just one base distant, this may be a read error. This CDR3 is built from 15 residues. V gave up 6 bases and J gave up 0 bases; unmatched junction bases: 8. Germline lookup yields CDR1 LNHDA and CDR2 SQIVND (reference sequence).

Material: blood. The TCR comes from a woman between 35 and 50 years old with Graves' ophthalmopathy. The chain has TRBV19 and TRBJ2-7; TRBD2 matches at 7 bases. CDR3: CASSILATNSYEQYF. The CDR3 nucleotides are TGTGCCAGTAGCATACTAGCGACAAACTCCTACGAGCAGTACTTC.